The 3 T cell receptor beta chains reported below all come from one sample, sequenced in a study of blood T cell repertoires in COVID-19. Profiling relied on immunoSEQ multiplex PCR, and the TCRdb table lists in-frame clones only, not all of them. This table holds 25,000 to 35,000 clones, approximately 92% found once. The material sequenced was peripheral blood. The receptor set was obtained from a human donor with acute or convalescent COVID-19. The donor label of this sample is uncertain.

The genes are TRBV6-5 and TRBJ1-2, with 8 bases that match TRBD1. This CDR3 has 15 amino acids. V shed 6 bases and J 4 bases; nucleotides not matched to a gene: 10. Germline CDR1 is MNHEY and CDR2 is SVGAGI. DNA of the CDR3: TGTGCCAGCAGACCCGGGACAGGTCCCTCCTATGGCTACACCTTC. Its protein is CASRPGTGPSYGYTF.

The chain uses TRBV7-9 and TRBJ1-1; 7 nucleotides align to TRBD1. V lost 5 bases to trimming and J lost 0 bases; unmatched junction nucleotides: 9. This CDR3 is 16 amino acids long. Germline CDR1 is SEHNR and CDR2 is FQNEAQ (reference sequence). Here the CDR3 DNA reads TGTGCCAGCAGCCCCGCTAGGGACAGACTGAACACTGAAGCTTTCTTT. The encoded protein is CASSPARDRLNTEAFF.

The chain joins TRBV7-9 to TRBJ1-3; D not resolved. Trimming stripped 2 bases from V and 0 bases from J, with 5 bases between. This CDR3 has 14 residues. Germline lookup yields CDR1 SEHNR and CDR2 FQNEAQ (reference sequence). The CDR3 region is CASSLSISGNTIYF. CDR3 DNA sequence: TGTGCCAGCAGCTTATCCATCTCTGGAAACACCATATATTTT. The variable domain in full, with the rest retrieved from reference TRBV7-9 and TRBJ1-3, is DTGVSQNPRHKITKRGQNVTFRCDPISEHNRLYWYRQTLGQGPEFLTYFQNEAQLEKSRLLSDRFSAERPKGSFSTLEIQRTEQGDSAMYLCASSLSISGNTIYFGEGSWLTVV.